This T cell receptor beta chain was recorded in a study of cytomegalovirus exposure and HLA in healthy donors listed by TCRdb under 2017. Some background on the complete study: An earlier analysis of 550 to 700 of the donors reported roughly 300 Gb of sequence data and 120 million or so unique TCR beta sequences from about 200 million T cells. Approximately 330 gigabases of sequencing data and approximately 91 million unique TCR sequences made up an early release that covered several hundred HLA-typed donors. Of the 398 genotyped donors, 80% to 90% were placed in the genetic ancestry cluster associated with self-reported Caucasian donors. The study aimed to test whether signatures of past pathogen exposure could be identified by cataloging public T cell receptors. The study profiled the T cell repertoires of hundreds of subjects by immunosequencing and related them to cytomegalovirus serostatus. Besides the first cohort of more than 650 subjects, a separate validation cohort made up of 120 or so different subjects was used. The study combined high-throughput TCR immunosequencing, statistical association of individual TCRs with disease status, and machine learning to predict cytomegalovirus infection status. In a later analysis, previously published TCR beta repertoires from 600 to 850 donors were re-analyzed and high-resolution HLA genotyping was added so that TCR occurrence patterns could be studied. Rather than using new phenotypic data, the later analysis identified candidate immune exposures from TCR beta sequences and from how often those sequences occurred across donors. An earlier analysis of around 580 of the donors used high-throughput TCR beta sequencing to judge whether each TCR beta V gene segment behaved as functional or pseudogenic. Donor age, sex, ethnicity and CMV serostatus were compiled alongside the repertoire data. Genome-wide SNP genotypes for about three fifths of the 666 donors were used in a later genetic analysis, which treated that subset as a discovery cohort. All discovery cohort repertoires had been generated using a single sequencing platform. Both class I and class II loci were covered by HLA typing, at four-digit resolution. The number of typed donors differed by locus: about 620-640 for A, B, C, DRB1 and DQB1; some 540 for DQA1; approximately 600 for DPA1; and around 490 for DPB1. Because of strong linkage in the cohort, a handful of DR-DQ haplotypes were treated as single units for association and clustering. Among about 360 genotyped donors of the cohort, an average of about 240,000 unique TCR beta nucleotide sequences were sequenced per donor, roughly 20% of them non-productive. Broader findings and caveats from the paper: A further reported finding was that TCR beta sequences accurately predicted the HLA-A and HLA-B alleles for most subjects in the first cohort. The sequencing pipeline was judged likely to have produced a cluster of highly shared sequence variants as a technical artifact. The study gave a list of about 160 TCR beta chains associated with cytomegalovirus. Broadly in line with IMGT annotations, most TCR beta V segments showed up in productive rearrangements about 90% or about 30% of the time in an earlier analysis of around 600 of the donors. Specific HLA alleles were associated with 15,000 to 20,000 TCR beta sequences at a false discovery rate of 0.05 in a later analysis. According to a later analysis, TCR association rates differed among HLA loci, with DRB1 alleles showing the most associated TCRs and HLA-C alleles showing the fewest. In a later genetic analysis, a missense DCLRE1C variant was associated with V-gene and J-gene trimming of TCR beta chains, and the association was replicated in an independent cohort. In a later genetic analysis, fewer N-insertions in productive TCRs were reported among donors in an Asian-associated ancestry cluster than the roughly 670-donor mean. A few of the identified cytomegalovirus-associated TCR beta chains were confirmed in vitro to be specific for cytomegalovirus antigens. The earlier analysis of approximately 540 of the donors excluded seventeen rarely observed V segments, including chromosome 9 orphons, because counts were too low. HLA typing was unavailable for some donors at each locus, so association tests used only the typed subset. For the cohort, immune exposure information was limited to CMV serostatus. While some public TCRs were present in many individuals, most TCR sequences turned up only very rarely across donors. Correlated functional status among segregating V segments might reflect linkage disequilibrium, but an unknown experimental factor could not be ruled out. Some IMGT-functional V segments, including TRBV6-2 and TRBV6-3, could not be distinguished by the 87-base-pair reads and were therefore excluded. When HLA alleles, especially DR and DQ, strongly co-occurred, attributing TCR associations to individual alleles was difficult. Presence/absence analyses assumed roughly uniform sequencing depth across donors, an assumption that may not hold. Cytomegalovirus status was reported to be diagnosed by the classifier with high specificity and sensitivity in both the original and validation cohorts. A later analysis reported that several top co-occurrence clusters appeared linked to parvovirus B19, influenza, CMV and Epstein-Barr virus. In this cohort, only TCR beta chains were sequenced, and detectable features were limited by the absence of alpha or paired-chain data. In a later analysis, HLA-associated TCR beta chains showed more clonal expansion and lower generation probabilities than non-associated chains that were equally common. A later analysis found that most CMV-associated TCR beta chains appeared HLA-restricted, with HLA associations seemingly driven largely by CMV exposure. The authors suggested that the approach could potentially be extended to other disease states and immunological phenotypes.

As to this clone: The specificity of this receptor is unknown. No clone much larger than this one lies a single base away; base qualities are absent.

From the cysteine up to the phenylalanine, the CDR3 has a length of 14 residues. The CDR3 DNA has 42 bases and is translated from base 1. V and J lose 4 bases and 3 bases, and a span of 14 bases separates them. CDR1 and CDR2 are read off the germline V gene (reference sequence) as GTSNPN and SVGIG. In total, over 600 healthy bone marrow donors made up the cohort. At the time of sampling, all cohort members were nominally healthy, though unrecorded immune exposures were likely present. The donor was CMV seronegative and was included in the group of a few hundred seronegative cohort members. A peripheral blood sample was collected from each donor, and TCR beta sequencing was performed on peripheral blood mononuclear cells. The Qiagen DNeasy Blood Extraction Kit was used to extract genomic DNA from the blood cell samples. Library construction relied on the immunoSEQ multiplex PCR assay. The multiplex PCR relied on a mix of 60 forward primers for TCR Vbeta segments and 13 reverse primers for TCR Jbeta segments. A multiplex PCR assay on genomic DNA amplified the CDR3 region of rearranged TCR beta genes. The amplified TCR beta libraries were sequenced on the Illumina HiSeq System as 87-base-pair reads. The published analysis was carried out like this. A later analysis counted 65 million to 90 million unique TCR beta chains across the 500 to 850 repertoires, and around 12 million of these chains were shared by at least two donors. Raw reads were error-corrected and collapsed into unique sequences with a nearest-neighbor algorithm that merged closely related sequences to remove PCR and sequencing errors. Alignment of CDR3 sequences to IMGT reference sequences was used to assign V, D and J gene segments. For a sequence to be retained, a match of at least six nucleotides was required to both a V gene segment and a J gene segment. Rearrangements were called productive when the CDR3 lacked stop codons and stayed in frame with V and J; all others were non-productive. CDR3 was defined by IMGT convention, running from the second conserved V-encoded cysteine to the conserved J-encoded phenylalanine. The earlier analysis of around 640 of the donors excluded sequences that lacked an unambiguous match to a single V gene segment. An earlier analysis of over 450 of the donors classified V segments as functional when productive rearrangements were above 56.7% and as segregating when the standard deviation between donors was above 5%. A statistical classification framework was developed to diagnose cytomegalovirus status using the catalog of TCR beta chain sequences. In a later analysis, V and J genes were assigned by comparing TCR nucleotide sequences against IMGT/GENE-DB human TR gene sequences. Using the TCRdist pipeline, a later analysis assigned CDR3 sequences along with most-parsimonious VDJ recombination scenarios. A later analysis defined each TCR beta chain by its CDR3 amino acid sequence plus V-gene family, and excluded reads lacking a unique V-gene family. A later analysis removed 500 to 650 highly shared, low-generation-probability nucleotide sequences to deal with suspected cross-contamination and a sequencing artifact. A later analysis calculated a clonal expansion index for each public chain from normalized within-repertoire ranks of inferred template counts. In a later analysis, generation probabilities were computed using a VDJ recombination model fitted to out-of-frame rearrangements, and the results were checked against IGoR. In a later analysis, hypergeometric tests were used to score TCR-TCR, TCR-HLA and TCR-CMV co-occurrence, with a repertoire-size bias correction applied to TCR pairs. A later analysis estimated false discovery rates by permuting HLA or CMV assignments 20 times. A later analysis grouped co-occurring TCRs with DBSCAN, adding TCRdist sequence similarity when clustering within HLA-allele-positive subsets. Co-occurrence clustering excluded repertoires with fewer than 30,000 or more than 120,000 public chains, plus five with anomalous nucleotide sharing. What TCRdb holds here is the immuneACCESS table cut down to in-frame rearrangements. Part of the clones is not present; checked against another copy, under half of the missing clones reflect an unresolved V gene, and the others are unexplained. That table supplies the V and J calls and clone size; D and trimming were determined from the DNA. This sample comprises over 150,000 clones, 70% to 85% of them detected only once. Approximately 2.3% of the sample goes to the ten largest clones.

The sequence joins TRBV30 to TRBJ2-3, with TRBD2 as a weak D call on 5 bases. Sample: PBMCs. This sequence was found in a man aged 25-45 years in good health and CMV-seronegative. The DNA is as follows: TGTGCCTGGAATTTGGGCCGGAGGACAGATACGCAGTATTTT. Translation gives CAWNLGRRTDTQYF.